This is a list of T cell receptor beta chains from one sample in a study of blood T cell repertoires in COVID-19. Profiled with immunoSEQ multiplex PCR; TCRdb holds only in-frame clones, not every one. This table has 180,000 or so clones, approximately 80% appearing once. Sample: PBMCs or T cells enriched from blood (not recorded which). Receptors were obtained from a man aged 60 to 69 who had been exposed to COVID-19. The CDR3 runs from the conserved cysteine through the conserved F or W. A D gene is named only where the DNA matches it firmly. Not all rows give a size; the values are once, few, many and, for expanded clones, a class.

clone size,J gene,D gene,V gene,CDR3 protein,CDR3 DNA
once,TRBJ1-1,TRBD1,TRBV7-3,CASRESAGDSAEAFF,TGTGCCAGCAGAGAATCCGCAGGGGACAGCGCTGAAGCTTTCTTT
-,TRBJ2-5,TRBD2,TRBV15,CATSRGGQETQYF,TGTGCCACCAGCAGGGGGGGGCAAGAGACCCAGTACTTC
-,TRBJ1-6,-,TRBV19,CASTLVGETYNSPLHF,TGTGCCAGTACCCTGGTGGGAGAAACCTATAATTCACCCCTCCACTTT
once,TRBJ1-2,-,TRBV5-1,CASSPQNYGYTF,TGCGCCAGCAGCCCGCAGAACTATGGCTACACCTTC
-,TRBJ1-4,-,TRBV7-8,CASSLTGWTNEKLFF,TGTGCCAGCAGCTTAACAGGGTGGACGAATGAAAAACTGTTTTTT
-,TRBJ2-5,TRBD2,TRBV12-3/TRBV12-4,CASRVPGGETQYF,TGTGCCAGCAGGGTCCCGGGAGGGGAGACCCAGTACTTC
-,TRBJ2-2,-,TRBV24-1,CATRGGLGLNTGELFF,TGTGCCACCCGGGGTGGGCTTGGCTTGAACACCGGGGAGCTGTTTTTT
-,TRBJ1-2,TRBD1,TRBV28,CASSLSGTGNGYTF,TGTGCCAGCAGTTTATCCGGGACAGGGAACGGCTACACCTTC
few,TRBJ1-6,-,TRBV7-5,CVRSQETGGDNSPLHF,TGTGTCAGAAGCCAAGAGACAGGGGGGGATAATTCACCCCTCCACTTT
-,TRBJ1-2,-,TRBV5-4,CASSATRGVGYTF,TGTGCCAGCAGCGCCACGCGGGGGGTTGGCTACACCTTC
-,TRBJ1-2,-,TRBV5-1,CASSLEGVNYGYTF,TGCGCCAGCAGCTTGGAAGGGGTTAACTATGGCTACACCTTC